The 2 T cell receptor beta chains below were found in one sample sequenced in a study of T cell responses to AZD1222 COVID-19 vaccine. The method was immunoSEQ multiplex PCR; TCRdb's version includes in-frame clones alone and lacks a portion of them. This sample has about 120,000 clones; roughly 88% occur once, and the top ten carry 4.5% to 6%. The material was peripheral blood, obtained on day 0 of AZD1222 vaccination. These receptors all come from an adult in good health.

The V and J genes are TRBV11-2 and TRBJ2-7; 8 bases match TRBD2. The CDR3 spans 16 residues. Germline-derived CDR1 and CDR2 are SGHAT and FQNNGV. J was trimmed by 2 bases and V by 4 bases; bases with no gene match: 10. The CDR3 DNA reads as TGTGCCAGCAGCTCACCAATAGCGGGGTTACCCTACGAGCAGTACTTC. Its protein is CASSSPIAGLPYEQYF. The variable domain in full, completed from reference TRBV11-2 and TRBJ2-7, reads EAGVAQSPRYKIIEKRQSVAFWCNPISGHATLYWYQQILGQGPKLLIQFQNNGVVDDSQLPKDRFSAERLKGVDSTLKIQPAKLEDSAVYLCASSSPIAGLPYEQYFGPGTRLTVT.

This chain uses TRBV4-1 with TRBJ2-7, with D maybe TRBD2 (6 bases). The CDR3 has 15 residues. Germline-derived CDR1 and CDR2 are MGHRA and YSYEKL. Trimming removed 2 bases from V and 0 bases from J, with 11 bases in between. The CDR3 DNA reads as TGCGCCAGCAGCCAACCGGGACTCCCCTCCTACGAGCAGTACTTC. Protein product: CASSQPGLPSYEQYF.